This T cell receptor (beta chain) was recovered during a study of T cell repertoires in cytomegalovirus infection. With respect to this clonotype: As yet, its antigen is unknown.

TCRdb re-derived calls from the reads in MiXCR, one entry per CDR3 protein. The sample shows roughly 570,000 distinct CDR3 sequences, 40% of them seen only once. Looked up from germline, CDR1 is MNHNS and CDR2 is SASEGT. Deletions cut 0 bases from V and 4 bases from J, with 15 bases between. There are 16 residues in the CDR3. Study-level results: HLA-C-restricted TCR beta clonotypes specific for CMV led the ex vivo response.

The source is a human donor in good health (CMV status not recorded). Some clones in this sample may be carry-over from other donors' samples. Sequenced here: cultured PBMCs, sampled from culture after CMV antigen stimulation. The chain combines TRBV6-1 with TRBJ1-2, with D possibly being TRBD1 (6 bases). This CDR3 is CASSEAPWGGTYGYTF. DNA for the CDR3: TGTGCCAGCAGTGAAGCCCCCTGGGGGGGCACCTATGGCTACACCTTC.